This TCR beta chain originates from a study of T cells in tuberculosis. Only in-frame clones appear in the TCRdb table, and some are missing; sequencing was by immunoSEQ multiplex PCR. The repertoire consists of about 34,000 clones, with about nine tenths occurring once and the leading ten covering 2% to 2.5%. The count of this clone is one. The receptor comes from a donor aged 10-30 years with latent tuberculosis or without tuberculosis infection. Sequenced material: PBMCs.

DNA for the CDR3: TGTGCCAGCAGCGTAGACGGGACAGAATGGAACGAGCAGTACTTC. This sequence encodes CASSVDGTEWNEQYF. The rearrangement joins TRBV9 to TRBJ2-7; TRBD1 matches 7 bases. The CDR3 is 15 amino acids. The V and J ends lost 0 bases and 5 bases, in that order; junction bases with no gene match: 8. Germline V gene lookup returns CDR1 SGDLS and CDR2 YYNGEE.